The clone carrying this T cell receptor (beta chain) was seen a few times. V lost 2 bases to trimming and J lost 8 bases; unmatched junction nucleotides: 4. This CDR3 contains 13 residues. Germline V gene sequence: CDR1 MRHNA, CDR2 SNTAGT. The sample is drawn from a study of blood T cell repertoires in COVID-19. TCRdb's copy holds only in-frame clones and misses some; the assay was immunoSEQ multiplex PCR. This table has around 250,000 clones, roughly 85% appearing once. Study members were between about 18 and 95 years old and lived in about two dozen US regions. The receptor was derived from a woman aged 45-59 years who had recovered from COVID-19. This chain connects TRBV6-4 to TRBJ1-2, with 8 bases that match TRBD1. Sequenced: PBMCs or T cells enriched from blood (not recorded which). This CDR3 is CASSDNDRGGYTF. The DNA of the CDR3 is TGTGCCAGCAGTGACAACGACAGGGGAGGCTACACCTTC.